A selection of T cell receptor beta chains follows, all from one sample in a study of shared clonotypes between healthy human individuals. Sequenced by immunoSEQ multiplex PCR; TCRdb stores in-frame clones only, minus some. The profile shows approximately 720,000 clones, around 72% of them singletons. The sequenced sample was memory CD4+ T cells sorted from blood. The receptors were gathered from a woman aged 25-40 years in good health. CDR3s include the opening cysteine and the closing phenylalanine or tryptophan. Each record gives: J gene, clone size, D gene, V gene, CDR3 protein, CDR3 DNA. The D gene is left open where the match is weak. Part of the rows lack a size; the others show once, few, many or a class for expanded clones.

j_gene: TRBJ2-4
abundance: -
d_gene: TRBD1
v_gene: TRBV19
CDR3aa: CASSTQDRGKNIQYF
CDR3nt: TGTGCCAGTAGTACCCAGGACAGGGGGAAAAACATTCAGTACTTC

j_gene: TRBJ1-3
abundance: -
d_gene: -
v_gene: TRBV27
CDR3aa: CASSSSGGNTIYF
CDR3nt: TGTGCCAGCAGCAGCTCCGGGGGAAACACCATATATTTT

j_gene: TRBJ2-2
abundance: -
d_gene: -
v_gene: TRBV2
CDR3aa: CASRSQNTGELFF
CDR3nt: TGTGCCAGCAGAAGCCAGAACACCGGGGAGCTGTTTTTT

j_gene: TRBJ1-4
abundance: -
d_gene: TRBD1
v_gene: TRBV14
CDR3aa: CASSRQGFLGEKLFF
CDR3nt: TGTGCCAGCAGCCGACAGGGGTTTTTGGGGGAAAAACTGTTTTTT

j_gene: TRBJ1-2
abundance: -
d_gene: TRBD1
v_gene: TRBV19
CDR3aa: CASSRQGEANYGYTF
CDR3nt: TGTGCCAGTAGCCGACAGGGAGAAGCTAACTATGGCTACACCTTC

j_gene: TRBJ2-3
abundance: -
d_gene: TRBD1
v_gene: TRBV28
CDR3aa: CASPPAGGILGTDTQYF
CDR3nt: TGTGCCAGCCCCCCGGCAGGGGGAATTTTAGGGACAGATACGCAGTATTTT

j_gene: TRBJ2-3
abundance: -
d_gene: -
v_gene: TRBV5-4
CDR3aa: CASSLVTGSTDTQYF
CDR3nt: TGTGCCAGCAGCTTGGTGACGGGGTCCACAGATACGCAGTATTTT

j_gene: TRBJ2-7
abundance: -
d_gene: TRBD1
v_gene: TRBV28
CDR3aa: CASGRTGGATYEQYF
CDR3nt: TGTGCCAGCGGGAGGACAGGGGGTGCGACCTACGAGCAGTACTTC

j_gene: TRBJ2-1
abundance: -
d_gene: TRBD2
v_gene: TRBV15
CDR3aa: CATSRSGTTYNEQFF
CDR3nt: TGTGCCACCAGCAGATCCGGGACTACCTACAATGAGCAGTTCTTC

j_gene: TRBJ1-1
abundance: -
d_gene: TRBD1
v_gene: TRBV5-1
CDR3aa: CASRTITGTGHEAFF
CDR3nt: TGCGCCAGCCGAACGATTACCGGGACAGGGCACGAAGCTTTCTTT

j_gene: TRBJ1-1
abundance: many
d_gene: -
v_gene: TRBV5-1
CDR3aa: CASSWGQGSTEAFF
CDR3nt: TGCGCCAGCAGTTGGGGGCAGGGTTCCACTGAAGCTTTCTTT

j_gene: TRBJ1-3
abundance: -
d_gene: -
v_gene: TRBV5-1
CDR3aa: CASSLDGGNRNTIYF
CDR3nt: TGCGCCAGCAGCTTGGATGGGGGAAACCGAAACACCATATATTTT

j_gene: TRBJ2-7
abundance: -
d_gene: -
v_gene: TRBV9
CDR3aa: CASSTGTGDYEQYF
CDR3nt: TGTGCCAGCAGCACAGGGACTGGGGACTACGAGCAGTACTTC

j_gene: TRBJ2-7
abundance: -
d_gene: TRBD1
v_gene: TRBV5-1
CDR3aa: CASSSRTGSYEQYF
CDR3nt: TGCGCCAGCAGCTCCCGGACAGGATCCTACGAGCAGTACTTC

j_gene: TRBJ1-2
abundance: -
d_gene: TRBD1
v_gene: TRBV28
CDR3aa: CASSFTEPGQGNGYTF
CDR3nt: TGTGCCAGCAGTTTCACGGAACCGGGACAGGGCAATGGCTACACCTTC

j_gene: TRBJ2-6
abundance: -
d_gene: -
v_gene: TRBV19
CDR3aa: CASSLYSGANVLTF
CDR3nt: TGTGCCAGTAGTTTGTACTCTGGGGCCAACGTCCTGACTTTC

j_gene: TRBJ2-2
abundance: -
d_gene: -
v_gene: TRBV6-1
CDR3aa: CASLEGGNTGELFF
CDR3nt: TGTGCCAGCCTGGAGGGGGGGAACACCGGGGAGCTGTTTTTT

j_gene: TRBJ1-5
abundance: -
d_gene: -
v_gene: TRBV15
CDR3aa: CATSPFNQPQHF
CDR3nt: TGTGCCACCAGCCCTTTCAATCAGCCCCAGCATTTT

j_gene: TRBJ2-2
abundance: -
d_gene: -
v_gene: TRBV11-3
CDR3aa: CASSPTGTNTGELFF
CDR3nt: TGTGCCAGCAGCCCGACAGGAACGAACACCGGGGAGCTGTTTTTT

j_gene: TRBJ2-1
abundance: -
d_gene: -
v_gene: TRBV29-1
CDR3aa: CSVGLGSWEQFF
CDR3nt: TGCAGCGTGGGGCTGGGGTCCTGGGAGCAGTTCTTC

j_gene: TRBJ2-1
abundance: -
d_gene: TRBD2
v_gene: TRBV11-1
CDR3aa: CASSFQGSSGRNGYNEQFF
CDR3nt: TGTGCCAGCAGCTTTCAGGGGTCTAGCGGGAGGAATGGTTACAATGAGCAGTTCTTC

j_gene: TRBJ1-1
abundance: -
d_gene: TRBD1
v_gene: TRBV7-2
CDR3aa: CASSVAGTGGNTEAFF
CDR3nt: TGTGCCAGCAGCGTAGCCGGGACAGGCGGTAACACTGAAGCTTTCTTT

j_gene: TRBJ1-5
abundance: -
d_gene: -
v_gene: TRBV6-1
CDR3aa: CASSEIAGVGQPQHF
CDR3nt: TGTGCCAGCAGTGAAATAGCAGGGGTCGGTCAGCCCCAGCATTTT

j_gene: TRBJ2-7
abundance: few
d_gene: -
v_gene: TRBV10-3
CDR3aa: CAISATTVAYEQYF
CDR3nt: TGTGCCATCAGTGCGACGACAGTCGCATACGAGCAGTACTTC

j_gene: TRBJ2-1
abundance: many
d_gene: TRBD1
v_gene: TRBV7-6
CDR3aa: CASSFLPGQGNEQFF
CDR3nt: TGTGCCAGCAGCTTTCTTCCTGGACAGGGAAATGAGCAGTTCTTC

j_gene: TRBJ2-7
abundance: -
d_gene: -
v_gene: TRBV28
CDR3aa: CASSLPQDEQYF
CDR3nt: TGTGCCAGCAGTTTGCCCCAGGACGAGCAGTACTTC

j_gene: TRBJ1-2
abundance: -
d_gene: -
v_gene: TRBV29-1
CDR3aa: CSVEFTSLAGYTF
CDR3nt: TGCAGCGTTGAATTTACGTCACTGGCTGGCTACACCTTC

j_gene: TRBJ2-7
abundance: -
d_gene: -
v_gene: TRBV7-2
CDR3aa: CASSLVADSSYEQYF
CDR3nt: TGTGCCAGCAGCTTAGTGGCCGACAGCTCCTACGAGCAGTACTTC

j_gene: TRBJ2-3
abundance: -
d_gene: -
v_gene: TRBV19
CDR3aa: CASSIRILADTQYF
CDR3nt: TGTGCCAGTAGTATTCGGATTTTGGCAGATACGCAGTATTTT

j_gene: TRBJ2-7
abundance: -
d_gene: -
v_gene: TRBV18
CDR3aa: CASSPPSGSSYEQYF
CDR3nt: TGTGCCAGCTCACCACCGTCCGGGAGCTCCTACGAGCAGTACTTC

j_gene: TRBJ1-1
abundance: -
d_gene: -
v_gene: TRBV9
CDR3aa: CASSVSEQPFEAFF
CDR3nt: TGTGCCAGCAGCGTATCAGAACAGCCCTTTGAAGCTTTCTTT

j_gene: TRBJ1-4
abundance: -
d_gene: -
v_gene: TRBV2
CDR3aa: CASSEGALQKLFF
CDR3nt: TGTGCCAGCAGTGAGGGGGCCCTCCAAAAACTGTTTTTT

j_gene: TRBJ2-2
abundance: -
d_gene: -
v_gene: TRBV5-1
CDR3aa: CASSIYFAANTGELFF
CDR3nt: TGCGCCAGCAGCATCTACTTCGCGGCGAACACCGGGGAGCTGTTTTTT

j_gene: TRBJ2-6
abundance: once
d_gene: -
v_gene: TRBV5-1
CDR3aa: CASSPGGSTGANVLTF
CDR3nt: TGCGCCAGCAGCCCGGGGGGCAGTACTGGGGCCAACGTCCTGACTTTC

j_gene: TRBJ1-2
abundance: -
d_gene: -
v_gene: TRBV19
CDR3aa: CASKLEGGGYTF
CDR3nt: TGTGCCAGTAAACTAGAGGGTGGTGGCTACACCTTC

j_gene: TRBJ2-1
abundance: -
d_gene: -
v_gene: TRBV27
CDR3aa: CASATRTRNNEQFF
CDR3nt: TGTGCCAGCGCTACTCGGACTCGAAACAATGAGCAGTTCTTC

j_gene: TRBJ2-6
abundance: -
d_gene: -
v_gene: TRBV6-1
CDR3aa: CASRPDSAGANVLTF
CDR3nt: TGTGCCAGCAGGCCCGACAGCGCTGGGGCCAACGTCCTGACTTTC